This section outlines one T cell receptor beta chain sequence together with its context. Its matching antigen is unknown. Profiled with immunoSEQ multiplex PCR; TCRdb holds only in-frame clones, not every one. The sample records millions of clones, about 93% being singletons. The data were taken from a study of shared clonotypes between healthy human individuals. Study-wide results and caveats: Generation probabilities of non-shared clonotypes were lower (relative to those shared by all four donors). The researchers took only blood, and tissue repertoires probably look different. On the whole, naive subsets had larger estimated richness than memory subsets had.

Terminally differentiated effector memory CD45RA+ cells were excluded by CCR7 positive selection of CD45RO-negative cells. Every contributor of samples was a Caucasian grown-up residing in Nashville, Tennessee. Trimming shortened V by 3 bases and J by 0 bases, and 11 bases separated the two germline ends. The CDR3 is made up of 15 amino acids. Germline CDR1 LNHDA, CDR2 SQIVND (reference sequence). Sequencing input: naive CD8+ T cells from PBMCs. This rearrangement joins TRBV19 to TRBJ1-1, with TRBD1 as a possible D gene (6 bases). The TCR originated in a man between 18 and 35 years old in good health. Some clones in this sample may be carry-over from other donors' samples. The CDR3 sequence is CASSMFGDMNTEAFF. The CDR3 coding sequence is TGTGCCAGTAGTATGTTCGGGGACATGAACACTGAAGCTTTCTTT. Supplemented by reference TRBV19 and TRBJ1-1, the full variable domain reads DGGITQSPKYLFRKEGQNVTLSCEQNLNHDAMYWYRQDPGQGLRLIYYSQIVNDFQKGDIAEGYSVSREKKESFPLTVTSAQKNPTAFYLCASSMFGDMNTEAFFGQGTRLTVV.